The present T cell receptor (beta chain) was sequenced within a study of blood T cell repertoires in COVID-19. For the study at large: The origin of the acute and convalescent COVID-19 samples was the United States, Italy and Spain. In each case, the material was cDNA or gDNA derived from T cells, B-cell-depleted T cells, or PBMCs.

In the source study's methods: For nucleated cells, counts were estimated from reference gene primer amplification. Sequenced by immunoSEQ multiplex PCR; TCRdb stores in-frame clones only, minus some. V, J and clone size are those of that table, while D and trimming were read from the DNA. The data show fewer than 250,000 clones, approximately 84% seen once. Sample: peripheral blood. This TCR was sampled from a man aged 45-65 years with acute or convalescent COVID-19.

CDR3 in DNA: TGTGCCAGCAGCATGGGGGGGGCCCGATATTGGGATACGCAGTATTTT. It codes for CASSMGGARYWDTQYF. The J gene is TRBJ2-3, the V gene TRBV9; D possibly corresponds to TRBD2 (7 bases). The CDR3 runs to 16 residues. V was pared by 4 bases and J by 6 bases, with 21 bases between. Germline loops: CDR1 SGDLS, CDR2 YYNGEE.